Presented here are 11 T cell receptor beta chains from one specimen sequenced in a study of T cell changes during pregnancy in multiple sclerosis. Assay: immunoSEQ multiplex PCR; the TCRdb copy retains only in-frame clones and omits some. The sample includes 55,000 to 80,000 clones, around 93% of them seen just once. This material consisted of CD8+ T cells from peripheral blood mononuclear cells, taken in the second trimester of pregnancy. These receptors all stem from a female donor with multiple sclerosis, enrolled in a pregnancy study.

This chain links TRBV6-5 with TRBJ1-4; D gene unclear. Germline V lookup: CDR1 MNHEY, CDR2 SVGAGI. The CDR3 runs to 14 residues. Trimming left V 6 bases short and J 0 bases short, with 8 bases between. As DNA, the CDR3 is TGTGCCAGCAGGCGGGAGGCAACTAATGAAAAACTGTTTTTT. It specifies CASRREATNEKLFF.

V is TRBV6-5 and J is TRBJ2-5; 9 bases align to TRBD1. V was pared by 2 bases and J by 3 bases, with 4 bases of the junction left unmatched. Germline lookup yields CDR1 MNHEY and CDR2 SVGAGI. The CDR3 sequence is 15 residues long. The CDR3 region is CASSYRGTGKETQYF. For the CDR3, the DNA is TGTGCCAGCAGTTACCGAGGGACAGGGAAAGAGACCCAGTACTTC.

The chain joins TRBV19 to TRBJ2-1; D is unresolved. V shed 1 base and J shed 7 bases, with 11 bases lying between them. The CDR3 contains 14 residues. CDR1 is LNHDA and CDR2 is SQIVND in the germline V gene (reference sequence). CDR3 sequence (DNA): TGTGCCAGTAGTATAGGTGGAGTGATGAATGAGCAGTTCTTC. This translates into CASSIGGVMNEQFF. The whole variable domain, filled in from reference TRBV19 and TRBJ2-1, reads DGGITQSPKYLFRKEGQNVTLSCEQNLNHDAMYWYRQDPGQGLRLIYYSQIVNDFQKGDIAEGYSVSREKKESFPLTVTSAQKNPTAFYLCASSIGGVMNEQFFGPGTRLTVL.

The rearrangement links TRBV30 to TRBJ1-2; D gene uncertain. Germline CDR1 and CDR2: GTSNPN and SVGIG (reference sequence). V lost 0 bases and J lost 6, with 8 bases in between. This CDR3 has 12 amino acids. The CDR3 region is CAWSVGGDGYTF. CDR3 coding DNA: TGTGCCTGGAGTGTGGGTGGAGATGGCTACACCTTC.

The chain links TRBV5-6 to TRBJ2-7; possible D gene TRBD2, 6 bases. The CDR3 runs to 14 residues. Per germline, CDR1 SGHDT and CDR2 YYEEEE. Deletions cut 3 bases from V and 6 bases from J, with 16 bases between. CDR3: CASSWGLALGEQYF. The CDR3 DNA follows: TGTGCCAGCAGCTGGGGACTTGCCCTGGGCGAGCAGTACTTC.

The gene calls are TRBV6-5 and TRBJ2-1; D is ambiguous. Germline CDR1 reads MNHEY; CDR2 reads SVGAGI. V lost 0 bases and J lost 4, with 10 bases in between. CDR3 length equals 15 residues. CDR3 residues: CASSYSPSLYNEQFF. The CDR3 region has the DNA TGTGCCAGCAGTTACTCTCCCTCCTTATACAATGAGCAGTTCTTC.

V gene TRBV18 combines with J gene TRBJ2-6, with TRBD1 matching over 10 bases. Germline-derived CDR1 and CDR2 are KGHSH and LQKENI. Germline trimming cut 4 bases from V and 0 bases from J; bases unmatched to any gene: 6. CDR3 length: 18 residues. The CDR3 DNA reads TGTGCCAGCTCACTGAGGGACAGGGGATTCTCTGGGGCCAACGTCCTGACTTTC. Protein: CASSLRDRGFSGANVLTF. Drawing the rest from reference TRBV18 and TRBJ2-6, the complete variable domain is NAGVMQNPRHLVRRRGQEARLRCSPMKGHSHVYWYRQLPEEGLKFMVYLQKENIIDESGMPKERFSAEFPKEGPSILRIQQVVRGDSAAYFCASSLRDRGFSGANVLTFGAGSRLTVL.

This chain joins TRBV27 and TRBJ1-1; D is ambiguous. Germline V gives CDR1 MNHEY, CDR2 SMNVEV (reference sequence). The CDR3 spans 16 residues. V lost 5 bases, J lost 0 bases, and 16 bases lay in between. Here the CDR3 reads CASSPLRAGVNTEAFF. Here the CDR3 DNA reads TGTGCCAGCAGTCCCCTGCGGGCGGGAGTGAACACTGAAGCTTTCTTT.

This chain uses TRBV9 with TRBJ2-1, with D perhaps TRBD1 (5 bases). This CDR3 is 14 amino acids long. The V gene's germline CDR1 is SGDLS and CDR2 YYNGEE. V shed 0 bases and J shed 8 bases, with 12 bases lying between them. The chain's CDR3 is CASSVEGRAHEQFF. CDR3 sequence (DNA): TGTGCCAGCAGCGTAGAAGGCAGGGCCCATGAGCAGTTCTTC.

The chain uses TRBV4-1 and TRBJ2-5; D unresolved. V was pared by 0 bases and J by 2 bases, with 10 bases between. The germline V gene has CDR1 MGHRA and CDR2 YSYEKL. The CDR3 sequence is 15 residues long. CDR3 sequence: CASSQDRSIQETQYF. The CDR3 nucleotides are TGCGCCAGCAGCCAAGACCGCTCTATACAAGAGACCCAGTACTTC.

This chain joins TRBV25-1 and TRBJ2-2, with a tentative D call TRBD2 (6 bases). Trimming took off 5 bases at V and 3 bases at J, with 13 bases between the two ends. Germline V gene lookup returns CDR1 MGHDK and CDR2 SYGVNS. The CDR3 covers 15 residues. The CDR3 DNA sequence: TGTGCCAGCAGTTTGGGGGGAGAGTACACCGGGGAGCTGTTTTTT. Amino acids: CASSLGGEYTGELFF.